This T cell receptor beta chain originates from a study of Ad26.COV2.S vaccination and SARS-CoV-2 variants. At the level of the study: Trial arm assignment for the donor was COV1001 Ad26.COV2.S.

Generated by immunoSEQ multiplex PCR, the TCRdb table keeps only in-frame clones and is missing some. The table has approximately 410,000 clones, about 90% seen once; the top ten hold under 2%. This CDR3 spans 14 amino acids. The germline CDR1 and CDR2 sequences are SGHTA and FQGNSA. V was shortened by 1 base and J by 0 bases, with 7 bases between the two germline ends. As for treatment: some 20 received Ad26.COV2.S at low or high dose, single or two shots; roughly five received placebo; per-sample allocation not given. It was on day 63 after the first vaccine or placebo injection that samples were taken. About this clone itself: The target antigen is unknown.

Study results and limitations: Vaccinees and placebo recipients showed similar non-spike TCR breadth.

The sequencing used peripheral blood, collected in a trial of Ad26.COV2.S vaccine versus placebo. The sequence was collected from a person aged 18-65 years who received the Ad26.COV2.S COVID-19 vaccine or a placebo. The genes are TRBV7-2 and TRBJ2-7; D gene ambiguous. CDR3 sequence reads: CASSLGSVSYEQYF. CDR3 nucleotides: TGTGCCAGCAGCTTAGGTTCAGTCTCCTACGAGCAGTACTTC.